Shown below are 12 T cell receptor beta chains from a single sample sequenced in a study of cytomegalovirus exposure and HLA in healthy donors. The PCR used 60 Vbeta and 13 Jbeta primers. Measured with immunoSEQ multiplex PCR; TCRdb has only the in-frame clones, and not every one. The sample includes about 89,000 clones, around 71% of them seen just once. Material: PBMCs. These receptors all stem from a man aged 30-40 years in good health and CMV-seronegative.

The V and J genes are TRBV7-3 and TRBJ2-3; 7 nucleotides agree with TRBD1. In germline, CDR1 is SGHTA, CDR2 FQGTGA. Trimming at V came to 3 bases and at J to 2 bases, leaving 5 bases not matched to a gene. The CDR3 contains 15 residues. CDR3: CASSFTGENTDTQYF. The CDR3 DNA is TGTGCCAGCAGCTTTACAGGGGAAAACACAGATACGCAGTATTTT.

At least ten counts were recorded for this clone. This specimen includes other DNA sequences encoding the same CDR3. The rearrangement uses TRBV18 and TRBJ1-3, with a possible D match to TRBD1 (6 bases). Between the trimmed V and J ends, which lost 6 bases and 1 base, there was a span of 7 bases. The germline V gene encodes CDR1 KGHSH and CDR2 LQKENI. CDR3 length equals 13 residues. This CDR3 reads CASSQGSGNTIYF. CDR3 in DNA: TGTGCCAGCTCGCAGGGGTCTGGAAACACCATATATTTT.

The rearrangement links TRBV15 to TRBJ2-6; 7 bases are a match to TRBD1. The germline CDR1 and CDR2 sequences are LNHNV and YYDKDF (reference sequence). Losses at the gene ends were 0 bases for V and 1 base for J; bases not matched to a gene: 9. The CDR3 runs 19 residues. The CDR3 loop reads CATSRDLEGALSGANVLTF. CDR3 coding DNA: TGTGCCACCAGCAGAGATTTAGAGGGGGCGCTTTCTGGGGCCAACGTCCTGACTTTC. The variable domain in full, with the rest retrieved from reference TRBV15 and TRBJ2-6, is DAMVIQNPRYQVTQFGKPVTLSCSQTLNHNVMYWYQQKSSQAPKLLFHYYDKDFNNEADTPDNFQSRRPNTSFCFLDIRSPGLGDTAMYLCATSRDLEGALSGANVLTFGAGSRLTVL.

V and J are TRBV30 and TRBJ2-7, with 7 bases fitting TRBD1. Germline CDR1 is GTSNPN and CDR2 is SVGIG (reference sequence). Trimming cost V 4 bases and J 5 bases; bases outside gene matches: 5. The CDR3 extends over 12 amino acids. For the CDR3, the DNA is TGTGCCTGGAACGACAGGGAACACGAGCAGTACTTC. This codes for CAWNDREHEQYF.

The rearrangement joins TRBV4-1 to TRBJ2-7; D is perhaps TRBD2 (5 bases). The V gene lost 2 bases and the J gene lost 3 bases, with 14 bases spanning the gap. The CDR3 runs 15 residues. Per germline, CDR1 MGHRA and CDR2 YSYEKL. The CDR3 nucleotides are TGCGCCAGCAGCCAAAGGGAGAGGGCCATCTACGAGCAGTACTTC. Translation: CASSQRERAIYEQYF.

The CDR3 loop reads CASSLVPATNNSPLHF. In nucleotides, the CDR3 is TGTGCCAGCAGCTTAGTTCCCGCTACTAATAATTCACCCCTCCACTTT. The V and J genes are TRBV7-9 and TRBJ1-6; D remains ambiguous. Germline lookup yields CDR1 SEHNR and CDR2 FQNEAQ (reference sequence). This CDR3 is 16 amino acids long. The V gene lost 1 base and the J gene lost 5 bases, with 12 bases spanning the gap.

The rearrangement uses TRBV30 and TRBJ1-1, with D unresolved. The CDR3 has 11 amino acids. Trimming left V 2 bases short and J 7 bases short, with 8 bases between. From germline, CDR1 is GTSNPN and CDR2 SVGIG (reference sequence). The CDR3 bases are TGTGCCTGGAGTTTGCGGTTTGAAGCTTTCTTT. Its protein is CAWSLRFEAFF.

The gene calls are TRBV29-1 and TRBJ1-1, with D possibly matching TRBD1 (6 bases). CDR3 size: 12 residues. The germline gives CDR1 SQVTM, CDR2 ANQGSEA. Trimming removed 2 bases from V and 3 bases from J, with 7 bases in between. CDR3 protein: CSVEQGYTEAFF. CDR3 DNA: TGCAGCGTTGAACAGGGGTACACTGAAGCTTTCTTT.

The V gene is TRBV7-2, the J gene TRBJ1-2, with TRBD1 identical over 7 bases. J was trimmed by 2 bases and V by 1 base; bases with no gene match: 1. Germline V CDR1 and CDR2: SGHTA, FQGNSA. The length of the CDR3 is 14 residues. CDR3 DNA: TGTGCCAGCAGCTTAGGCAGGGGGAACTATGGCTACACCTTC. Its protein is CASSLGRGNYGYTF. The entire variable domain, with the rest obtained from reference TRBV7-2 and TRBJ1-2, is as follows: GAGVSQSPSNKVTEKGKDVELRCDPISGHTALYWYRQSLGQGLEFLIYFQGNSAPDKSGLPSDRFSAERTGGSVSTLTIQRTQQEDSAVYLCASSLGRGNYGYTFGSGTRLTVV.

The rearrangement links TRBV18 to TRBJ2-5; D may be TRBD2 (5 bases). Germline V gene data show CDR1 as KGHSH and CDR2 as LQKENI. Trimming removed 3 bases from V and 0 bases from J, with 11 bases in between. This CDR3 is built from 15 residues. The CDR3 nucleotides are TGTGCCAGCTCACCGCCTGTGAGGGACCAAGAGACCCAGTACTTC. This encodes CASSPPVRDQETQYF.

The V call is TRBV5-6, the J call TRBJ2-1; 7 bases agree with TRBD1. This CDR3 is 15 amino acids long. Germline assignment: CDR1 SGHDT and CDR2 YYEEEE. With 3 bases clipped from V and 5 bases from J, the junction kept 8 bases outside the gene matches. CDR3 protein: CASSWPGTEDNEQFF. Here the CDR3 DNA reads TGTGCCAGCAGCTGGCCCGGGACAGAAGACAATGAGCAGTTCTTC.

The chain couples TRBV7-3 to TRBJ1-1; maybe TRBD1 (5 bases). The CDR3 contains 14 residues. Germline CDR1 and CDR2: SGHTA and FQGTGA. V was cut by 0 bases and J by 7 bases, with 12 bases left in between. The CDR3, as DNA: TGTGCCAGCAGCTTAACAGGGACTGGTAGTGAAGCTTTCTTT. It yields the protein CASSLTGTGSEAFF.